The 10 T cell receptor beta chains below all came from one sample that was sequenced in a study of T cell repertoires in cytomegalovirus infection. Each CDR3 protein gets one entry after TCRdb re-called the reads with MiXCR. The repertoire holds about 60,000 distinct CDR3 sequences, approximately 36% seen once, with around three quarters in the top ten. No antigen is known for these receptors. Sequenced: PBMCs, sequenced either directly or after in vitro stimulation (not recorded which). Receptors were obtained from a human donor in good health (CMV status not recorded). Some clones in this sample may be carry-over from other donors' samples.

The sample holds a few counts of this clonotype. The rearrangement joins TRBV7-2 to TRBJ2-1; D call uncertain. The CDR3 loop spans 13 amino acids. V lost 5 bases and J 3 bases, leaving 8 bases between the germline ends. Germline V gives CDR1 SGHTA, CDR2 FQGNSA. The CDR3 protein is CASSRSFYNEQFF. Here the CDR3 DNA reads TGTGCCAGCAGCAGGTCATTCTACAATGAGCAGTTCTTC.

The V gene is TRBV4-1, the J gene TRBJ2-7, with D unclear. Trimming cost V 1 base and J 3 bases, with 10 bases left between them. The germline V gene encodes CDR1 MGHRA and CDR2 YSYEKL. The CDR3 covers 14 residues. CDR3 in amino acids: CASSQAQNFYEQYF. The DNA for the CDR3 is TGCGCCAGCAGCCAAGCCCAGAACTTCTACGAGCAGTACTTC.

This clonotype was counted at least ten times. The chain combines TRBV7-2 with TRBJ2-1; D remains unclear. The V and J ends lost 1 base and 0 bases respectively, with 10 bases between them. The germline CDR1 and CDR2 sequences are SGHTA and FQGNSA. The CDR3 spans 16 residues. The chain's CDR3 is CASSLVAVSSYNEQFF. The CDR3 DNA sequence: TGTGCCAGCAGCTTAGTGGCAGTGAGCTCCTACAATGAGCAGTTCTTC.

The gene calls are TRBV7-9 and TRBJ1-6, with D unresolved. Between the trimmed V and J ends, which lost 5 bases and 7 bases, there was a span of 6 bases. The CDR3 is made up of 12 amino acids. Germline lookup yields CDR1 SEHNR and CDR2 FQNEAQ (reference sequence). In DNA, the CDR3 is TGTGCCAGCAGCGTGGGGAATTCACCCCTCCACTTT. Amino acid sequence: CASSVGNSPLHF.

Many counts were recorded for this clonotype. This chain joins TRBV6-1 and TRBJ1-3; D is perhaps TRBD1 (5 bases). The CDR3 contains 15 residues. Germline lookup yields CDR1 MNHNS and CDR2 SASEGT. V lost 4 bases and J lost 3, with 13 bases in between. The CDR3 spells CASSARPGLGNTIYF. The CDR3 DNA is TGTGCCAGCAGTGCCCGGCCGGGACTTGGAAACACCATATATTTT.

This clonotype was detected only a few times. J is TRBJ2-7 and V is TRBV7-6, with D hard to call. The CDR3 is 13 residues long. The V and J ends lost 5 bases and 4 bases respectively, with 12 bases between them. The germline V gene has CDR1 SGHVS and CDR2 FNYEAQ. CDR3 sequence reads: CASSLGRSYEQYF. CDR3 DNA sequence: TGTGCCAGCAGCCTTGGACGAAGTTACGAGCAGTACTTC.

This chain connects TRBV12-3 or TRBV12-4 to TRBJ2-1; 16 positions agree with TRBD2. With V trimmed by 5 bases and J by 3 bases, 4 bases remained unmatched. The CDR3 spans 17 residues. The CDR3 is CASSGTSGGEYYNEQFF. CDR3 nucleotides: TGTGCCAGCAGTGGGACTAGCGGGGGGGAATACTACAATGAGCAGTTCTTC.

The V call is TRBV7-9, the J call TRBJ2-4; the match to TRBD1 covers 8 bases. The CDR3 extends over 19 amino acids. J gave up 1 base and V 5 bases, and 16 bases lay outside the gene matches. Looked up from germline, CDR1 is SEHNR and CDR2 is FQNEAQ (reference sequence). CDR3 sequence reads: CASSELRRQGSSAKNIQYF. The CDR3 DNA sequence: TGTGCCAGCAGCGAGCTTCGAAGACAGGGGAGCTCGGCCAAAAACATTCAGTACTTC.

The CDR3 sequence: CASSRTGEPWGQFF. The CDR3 nucleotides read TGTGCCAGCAGTCGGACTGGCGAACCATGGGGGCAGTTCTTC. The chain uses TRBV27 and TRBJ2-1, with a tentative D call TRBD2 (5 bases). CDR3 size: 14 residues. Germline CDR1 is MNHEY and CDR2 is SMNVEV (reference sequence). V lost 5 bases and J 12 bases, leaving 20 bases between the germline ends.

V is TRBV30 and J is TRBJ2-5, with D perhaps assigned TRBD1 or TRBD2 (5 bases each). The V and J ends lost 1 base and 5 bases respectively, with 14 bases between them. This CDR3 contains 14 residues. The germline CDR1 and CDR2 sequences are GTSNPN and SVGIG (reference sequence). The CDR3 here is CAWSADEGSETQYF. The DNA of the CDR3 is TGTGCCTGGAGTGCCGACGAGGGGTCGGAGACCCAGTACTTC.